This TCR beta chain was sequenced during a study of a mutant IDH1 vaccine in newly diagnosed glioma. Using immunoSEQ multiplex PCR, the repertoire was profiled, and TCRdb retains in-frame clones only, with some absent. Of 20,000 to 25,000 clones in the sample, about 70% were seen once. Documented time point: week 11, during vaccination. The investigators gave 300 ug of mutant IDH1 20-mer peptide in each vaccine dose, together with topical imiquimod. To note about this clone: Its antigen is unknown.

Trimming removed 0 bases from V and 0 bases from J, with 6 bases in between. Germline V CDR1 and CDR2: MGHRA, YSYEKL. The CDR3 is made up of 14 amino acids. This receptor was taken from a man aged 18 to 29 with glioma. Some clones in this sample may be carry-over from other donors' samples. The chain couples TRBV4-1 to TRBJ2-7; possible D gene TRBD2, 5 bases. Specimen: peripheral blood mononuclear cells (PBMCs), collected from a glioma patient whose treatment included an IDH1 peptide vaccine. The CDR3 spells CASSQDGSSYEQYF. CDR3 in DNA: TGCGCCAGCAGCCAAGATGGGAGCTCCTACGAGCAGTACTTC.